The 11 T cell receptor beta chains given below trace back to one sample, sequenced in a study of lymphopenia after photon versus proton radiotherapy. The table came from immunoSEQ multiplex PCR; TCRdb's copy has only in-frame clones and leaves some out. This repertoire shows 65,000 to 75,000 clones, 75% to 90% found once; its top ten account for roughly 10%. Sequences were derived from peripheral blood, sampled from a patient treated with proton-based radiotherapy. The receptors here all came from an elderly man with esophageal cancer.

The rearrangement uses TRBV7-9 and TRBJ2-3, with D unresolved. This CDR3 is 15 amino acids long. V was clipped by 1 base and J by 2 bases, with 10 bases between them. Germline assignment: CDR1 SEHNR and CDR2 FQNEAQ (reference sequence). This CDR3 reads CASSLGSRHTDTQYF. The CDR3 coding sequence is TGTGCCAGCAGCTTAGGGTCCCGACACACAGATACGCAGTATTTT.

The CDR3 sequence is CASSLAVGGGSGELFF. DNA for the CDR3: TGTGCCAGCAGCTTGGCGGTTGGAGGGGGCTCCGGGGAGCTGTTTTTT. The chain recombines TRBV5-4 with TRBJ2-2, with D perhaps matching TRBD1 (7 bases). The germline CDR1 and CDR2 sequences are SGHNT and YYREEE (reference sequence). Trimming stripped 0 bases from V and 6 bases from J, with 15 bases between. The length of the CDR3 is 16 residues.

The gene calls are TRBV2 and TRBJ1-1; 12 nucleotides line up with TRBD1. The CDR3 length is 16 residues. From germline, CDR1 is SNHLY and CDR2 FYNNEI. V was clipped by 5 bases and J by 5 bases; unmatched bases: 9. The CDR3 nucleotides read TGTGCCAGCAGTCGAGGGGGGACAGGGGGCCGGACTGAAGCTTTCTTT. Translating it yields CASSRGGTGGRTEAFF.

The CDR3 DNA follows: TGTGCCACCAGTAACCAACAAGAGACCCAGTACTTC. This translates into CATSNQQETQYF. The V call is TRBV15, the J call TRBJ2-5; D ambiguous. Trimming removed 6 bases from V and 2 bases from J, with 7 bases in between. Germline CDR1 is LNHNV and CDR2 is YYDKDF (reference sequence). The CDR3 length is 12 residues.

This chain uses TRBV7-3 with TRBJ2-1; 9 positions agree with TRBD1. V lost 2 bases to trimming and J lost 7 bases; unmatched junction nucleotides: 12. Germline assignment: CDR1 SGHTA and CDR2 FQGTGA. The CDR3 loop spans 17 amino acids. Here the CDR3 reads CASSLGIGGQGLNEQFF. The CDR3 bases are TGTGCCAGCAGCTTAGGGATAGGGGGACAGGGATTGAATGAGCAGTTCTTC.

CDR3 sequence (DNA): TGTGCCAGCAGCTTCCGCAGGGCTGGAAACACCATATATTTT. Amino acid sequence: CASSFRRAGNTIYF. This chain uses TRBV7-2 with TRBJ1-3; D perhaps matches TRBD1 (5 bases). This CDR3 region has 14 residues. CDR1 and CDR2 from the germline V gene are SGHTA and FQGNSA. The V and J ends lost 3 bases and 2 bases respectively, with 8 bases between them.

J is TRBJ2-5 and V is TRBV14, with 9 bases that match TRBD1. Germline CDR1 SGHDN, CDR2 FVKESK. Trimming at V came to 1 base and at J to 7 bases, leaving 7 bases not matched to a gene. CDR3 size: 15 residues. As DNA, the CDR3 is TGTGCCAGCAGCCAAGGCACAGGGGGCGTTGGGACCCAGTACTTC. As protein: CASSQGTGGVGTQYF.

The rearrangement uses TRBV6-1 and TRBJ2-5; D possibly uses TRBD1 or TRBD2 (5 bases each). V lost 4 bases and J lost 4, with 13 bases in between. CDR3 length: 14 residues. From germline, CDR1 is MNHNS and CDR2 SASEGT. CDR3 in amino acids: CASSGGTTIETQYF. CDR3 coding DNA: TGTGCCAGCAGTGGGGGGACCACCATAGAGACCCAGTACTTC.

The chain carries TRBV6-5 and TRBJ2-3; a weak D match, TRBD1 (6 bases). V lost 6 bases and J 7 bases, leaving 14 bases between the germline ends. Germline CDR1 MNHEY, CDR2 SVGAGI. The CDR3 is 13 residues long. CDR3 nucleotides: TGTGCCAGCAGCCGGACGACAGGAAATACGCAGTATTTT. It specifies CASSRTTGNTQYF.

The chain employs TRBV15 and TRBJ1-5; unclear D gene. CDR3 length: 13 amino acids. Germline V gene sequence: CDR1 LNHNV, CDR2 YYDKDF (reference sequence). V lost 0 bases, J lost 7 bases, and 7 bases lay in between. The CDR3: CATSRDVGQPQHF. Here the CDR3 DNA reads TGTGCCACCAGCAGAGATGTAGGACAGCCCCAGCATTTT.

This clone was seen a handful of times. The chain recombines TRBV6-4 with TRBJ1-5; D is possibly TRBD1 (5 bases). The CDR3 has 15 residues. Germline assignment: CDR1 MRHNA and CDR2 SNTAGT. Trimming cost V 5 bases and J 3 bases, with 14 bases left between them. The DNA for the CDR3 is TGTGCCAGCAGTTTTACGGGGGTAGACAATCAGCCCCAGCATTTT. It translates to CASSFTGVDNQPQHF.